The source of this T cell receptor (beta chain) is a study of blood T cell repertoires in COVID-19. Study in general: The study drew acute and convalescent COVID-19 samples from the United States, Italy and Spain. T cells, B-cell-depleted T cells, or PBMCs supplied cDNA or gDNA.

The V and J ends lost 0 bases and 7 bases, in that order; junction bases with no gene match: 7. Germline values: CDR1 SGDLS, CDR2 YYNGEE. The CDR3 length is 16 residues. Original methodology: Estimation of nucleated cell counts relied on the amplification of reference gene primers. Sequencing was performed with immunoSEQ multiplex PCR; in TCRdb, only in-frame clones are kept and a portion is missing. V and J calls and clone size come straight from that table; D and trimming were deduced from the DNA. The sample lists 70,000 to 95,000 clones, 85% to 90% seen once, with 1.5% in the top ten. This clone was recorded once.

The clonotype comes from a human donor with active COVID-19. The donor label of this sample is uncertain. This chain joins TRBV9 and TRBJ1-5; 10 bases match TRBD1. Specimen: peripheral blood. The CDR3 protein is CASSVDGQGVGQPQHF. CDR3 bases: TGTGCCAGCAGCGTAGACGGACAGGGGGTCGGACAGCCCCAGCATTTT.